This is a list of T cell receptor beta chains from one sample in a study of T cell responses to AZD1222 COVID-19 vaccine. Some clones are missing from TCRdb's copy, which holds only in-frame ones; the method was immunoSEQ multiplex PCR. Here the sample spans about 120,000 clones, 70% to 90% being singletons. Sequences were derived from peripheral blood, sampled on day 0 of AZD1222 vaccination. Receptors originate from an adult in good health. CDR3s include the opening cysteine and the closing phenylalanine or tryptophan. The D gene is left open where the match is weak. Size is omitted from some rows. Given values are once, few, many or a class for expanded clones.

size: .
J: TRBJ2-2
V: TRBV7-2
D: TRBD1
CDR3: CASSLGQGAGTGELFF
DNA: TGTGCCAGCAGCTTAGGACAGGGGGCCGGCACCGGGGAGCTGTTTTTT

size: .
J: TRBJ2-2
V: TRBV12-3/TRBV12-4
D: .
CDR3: CASSLGTGELFF
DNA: TGTGCCAGCAGTTTAGGCACCGGGGAGCTGTTTTTT

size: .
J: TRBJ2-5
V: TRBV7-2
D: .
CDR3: CASSLAAAMETQYF
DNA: TGTGCCAGCAGCTTAGCGGCAGCGATGGAGACCCAGTACTTC

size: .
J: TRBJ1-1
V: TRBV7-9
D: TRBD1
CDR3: CASSPTGGTEAFF
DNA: TGTGCCAGCAGCCCCACAGGGGGCACTGAAGCTTTCTTT

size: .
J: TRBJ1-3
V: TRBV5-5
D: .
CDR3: CASSLGGGLSGNTIYF
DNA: TGTGCCAGCAGCTTGGGCGGCGGACTCTCTGGAAACACCATATATTTT

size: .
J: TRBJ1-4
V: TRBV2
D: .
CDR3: CASSDTAPIHEKLFF
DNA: TGTGCCAGCAGTGACACGGCTCCCATCCATGAAAAACTGTTTTTT

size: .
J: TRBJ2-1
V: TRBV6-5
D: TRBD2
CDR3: CASSPSGRGEQFF
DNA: TGTGCCAGCAGTCCTAGCGGGAGGGGTGAGCAGTTCTTC

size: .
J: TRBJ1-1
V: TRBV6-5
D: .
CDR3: CASSTRETLAEAFF
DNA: TGTGCCAGCAGTACACGGGAGACGCTGGCTGAAGCTTTCTTT

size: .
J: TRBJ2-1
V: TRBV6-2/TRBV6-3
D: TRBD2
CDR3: CASSYSGLADQEQFF
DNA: TGTGCCAGCAGTTACTCGGGACTAGCGGACCAGGAGCAGTTCTTC

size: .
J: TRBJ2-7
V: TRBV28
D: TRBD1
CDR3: CASSSGQGTYEQYF
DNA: TGTGCCAGCAGTTCGGGACAGGGAACCTACGAGCAGTACTTC

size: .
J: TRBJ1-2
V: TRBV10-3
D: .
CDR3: CAISRATVSGYTF
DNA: TGTGCCATCAGTAGAGCAACGGTTAGTGGCTACACCTTC

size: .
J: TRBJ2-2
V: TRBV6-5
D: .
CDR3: CAQAGNTGELFF
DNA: TGTGCCCAGGCGGGGAACACCGGGGAGCTGTTTTTT

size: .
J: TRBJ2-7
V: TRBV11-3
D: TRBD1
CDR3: CASSPAWGTASYEQYF
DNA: TGTGCCAGCAGTCCCGCCTGGGGGACAGCCTCCTACGAGCAGTACTTC

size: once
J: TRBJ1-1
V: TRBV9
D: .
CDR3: CASSDGEGTEAFF
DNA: TGTGCCAGCAGCGATGGGGAGGGCACTGAAGCTTTCTTT

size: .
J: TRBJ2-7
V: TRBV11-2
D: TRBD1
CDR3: CASSLVFGTGFYEQYF
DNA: TGTGCCAGCAGCTTAGTGTTCGGGACAGGGTTCTACGAGCAGTACTTC

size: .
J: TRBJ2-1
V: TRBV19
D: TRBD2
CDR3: CASSILGGRAYNEQFF
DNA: TGTGCCAGTAGTATATTAGGCGGGAGGGCATACAATGAGCAGTTCTTC

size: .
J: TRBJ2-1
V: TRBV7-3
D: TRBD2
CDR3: CASSPSAGVWNEQFF
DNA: TGTGCCAGCAGCCCCTCCGCGGGAGTATGGAATGAGCAGTTCTTC

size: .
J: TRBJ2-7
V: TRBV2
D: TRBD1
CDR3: CASKFGQGGYEQYF
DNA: TGTGCCAGCAAATTTGGACAGGGGGGGTACGAGCAGTACTTC

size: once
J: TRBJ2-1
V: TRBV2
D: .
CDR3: CASTEGQYNEQFF
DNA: TGTGCCAGCACCGAAGGGCAGTACAATGAGCAGTTCTTC

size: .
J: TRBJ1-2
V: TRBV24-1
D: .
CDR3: CATSDSYGYTF
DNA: TGTGCCACCAGTGATTCGTATGGCTACACCTTC

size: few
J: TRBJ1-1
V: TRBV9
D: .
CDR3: CASSVAGNTEAFF
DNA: TGTGCCAGCAGCGTAGCGGGCAACACTGAAGCTTTCTTT

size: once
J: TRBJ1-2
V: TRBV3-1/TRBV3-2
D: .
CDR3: CASSQASRGSGYTF
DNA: TGTGCCAGCAGCCAAGCATCAAGGGGCAGTGGCTACACCTTC

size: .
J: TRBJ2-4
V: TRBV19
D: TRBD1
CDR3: CASSSRDRGNIQYF
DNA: TGTGCCAGTAGTTCCCGAGACAGGGGAAACATTCAGTACTTC

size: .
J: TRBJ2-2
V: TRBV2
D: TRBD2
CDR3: CASSVSGGGATGELFF
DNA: TGTGCCAGCAGTGTCTCTGGCGGGGGGGCTACCGGGGAGCTGTTTTTT

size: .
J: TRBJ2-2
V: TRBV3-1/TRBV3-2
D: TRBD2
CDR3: CASTPLAGNTGELFF
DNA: TGTGCCAGCACCCCACTAGCGGGAAACACCGGGGAGCTGTTTTTT

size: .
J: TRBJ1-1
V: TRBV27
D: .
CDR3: CASSLSPGTEAFF
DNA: TGTGCCAGCAGTTTATCCCCGGGCACTGAAGCTTTCTTT

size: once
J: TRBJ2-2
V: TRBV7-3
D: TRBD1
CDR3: CASSVGQGTGELFF
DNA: TGTGCCAGCAGCGTCGGACAGGGCACCGGGGAGCTGTTTTTT

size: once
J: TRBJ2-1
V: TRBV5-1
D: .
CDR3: CASSLAFNEQFF
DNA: TGCGCCAGCAGCTTGGCCTTCAATGAGCAGTTCTTC

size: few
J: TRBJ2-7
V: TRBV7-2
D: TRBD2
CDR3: CASSVTSGGGASWEQYF
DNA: TGTGCCAGCAGCGTCACGTCAGGCGGGGGGGCATCGTGGGAGCAGTACTTC

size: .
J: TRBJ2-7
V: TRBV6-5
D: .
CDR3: CASSPDVDEQYF
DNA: TGTGCCAGCAGTCCGGACGTGGACGAGCAGTACTTC

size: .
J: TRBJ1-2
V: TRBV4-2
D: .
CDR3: CASSQNRDGSYGYTF
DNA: TGTGCCAGCAGCCAAAACCGGGACGGCAGCTATGGCTACACCTTC

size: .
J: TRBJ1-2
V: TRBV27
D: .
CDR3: CASGSQGGNYGYTF
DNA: TGTGCCAGCGGAAGCCAGGGAGGGAACTATGGCTACACCTTC

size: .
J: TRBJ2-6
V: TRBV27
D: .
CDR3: CASSLSSSGANVLTF
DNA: TGTGCCAGCAGTTTATCAAGCTCTGGGGCCAACGTCCTGACTTTC

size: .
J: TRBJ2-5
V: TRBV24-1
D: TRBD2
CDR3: CATSDTYGLAGGPQETQYF
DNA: TGTGCCACCAGTGACACCTACGGACTAGCGGGAGGGCCCCAAGAGACCCAGTACTTC

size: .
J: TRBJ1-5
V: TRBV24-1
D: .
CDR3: CATSDSTGNQPQHF
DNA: TGTGCCACCAGTGACTCTACAGGGAATCAGCCCCAGCATTTT

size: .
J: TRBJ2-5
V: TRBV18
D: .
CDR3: CATQGIRDQPGETQYF
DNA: TGTGCCACCCAAGGGATTCGGGACCAACCGGGGGAGACCCAGTACTTC

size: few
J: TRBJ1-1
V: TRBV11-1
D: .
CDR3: CASSLRAGNTEAFF
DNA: TGTGCCAGCAGCTTAAGGGCAGGGAACACTGAAGCTTTCTTT

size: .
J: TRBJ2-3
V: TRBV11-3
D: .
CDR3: CASSLGEWFSSSTDTQYF
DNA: TGTGCCAGCAGCTTAGGGGAGTGGTTCTCGTCTAGCACAGATACGCAGTATTTT

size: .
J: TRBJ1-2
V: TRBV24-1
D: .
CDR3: CATGGDSNYGYTF
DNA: TGTGCCACGGGTGGGGATTCTAACTATGGCTACACCTTC

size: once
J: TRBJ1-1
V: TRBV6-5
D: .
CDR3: CASSLRNTEAFF
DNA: TGTGCCAGCAGTCTCCGGAACACTGAAGCTTTCTTT

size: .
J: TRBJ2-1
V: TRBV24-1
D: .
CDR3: CATSDTTTGGSSYNEQFF
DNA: TGTGCCACCAGTGATACGACGACTGGCGGTAGCTCCTACAATGAGCAGTTCTTC

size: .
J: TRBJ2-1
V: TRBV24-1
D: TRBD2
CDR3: CATSDTGLADTYNEQFF
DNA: TGTGCCACCAGTGACACTGGACTAGCGGACACCTACAATGAGCAGTTCTTC